These 2 T cell receptor beta chains were sequenced from one sample in a study of OX40 agonist ivuxolimab in advanced cancers. Sequencing used immunoSEQ multiplex PCR; TCRdb keeps in-frame clones, though not all of them. The table has roughly 80,000 clones, around nine tenths seen once. This specimen consisted of CD4+ or CD8+ T cells sorted from blood, obtained in a trial of the OX40 agonist ivuxolimab. The receptors come from an adult with an advanced solid tumor such as melanoma, head and neck, liver or kidney cancer.

The chain carries TRBV7-9 and TRBJ2-7; 8 nucleotides line up with TRBD1. This CDR3 comprises 14 residues. The junction had 7 bases not matched to a gene; V was cut back by 7 bases and J by 2 bases. Germline V gene sequence: CDR1 SEHNR, CDR2 FQNEAQ (reference sequence). The DNA for the CDR3 is TGTGCCAGCAAGAGGGGACAGGAAACCTACGAGCAGTACTTC. Translated: CASKRGQETYEQYF. The full variable domain, rest sourced from reference TRBV7-9 and TRBJ2-7, is DTGVSQNPRHKITKRGQNVTFRCDPISEHNRLYWYRQTLGQGPEFLTYFQNEAQLEKSRLLSDRFSAERPKGSFSTLEIQRTEQGDSAMYLCASKRGQETYEQYFGPGTRLTVT.

The V call is TRBV7-2, the J call TRBJ2-7; 12 bases are a match to TRBD2. V lost 5 bases to trimming and J lost 3 bases; unmatched junction nucleotides: 5. The germline V gene encodes CDR1 SGHTA and CDR2 FQGNSA. This CDR3 is built from 15 residues. CDR3 nucleotide sequence: TGTGCCAGCAGCCCAACTAGCGGGAGGAGCTACGAGCAGTACTTC. Translated, it gives CASSPTSGRSYEQYF.